This TCR beta chain is from a study of Ad26.COV2.S vaccination and SARS-CoV-2 variants. This clone was seen a single time. Data came from immunoSEQ multiplex PCR; TCRdb stores just in-frame clones and leaves some out. In the table there are over 400,000 clones, 80% to 95% of which are singletons. Stated treatment: around 19 received Ad26.COV2.S at low or high dose, single or two shots; five or six received placebo; per-sample allocation not given. Collection of the samples took place on day 63 after the first injection of vaccine or placebo. Boston provided a donor who was an adult aged 18-55 years. Source: peripheral blood, taken in a trial of Ad26.COV2.S vaccine versus placebo. This sequence originates from a person between 18 and 60 years old who received the Ad26.COV2.S COVID-19 vaccine or a placebo.

The CDR3 DNA reads TGTGCCAGCAGACTGGGGGGGGTTACAAACACTGAAGCTTTCTTT. It is translated as CASRLGGVTNTEAFF. The gene calls are TRBV11-2 and TRBJ1-1; tentative D call: TRBD1 (5 bases). V lost 6 bases to trimming and J lost 2 bases, with 16 bases between them. From germline, CDR1 is SGHAT and CDR2 FQNNGV. The length of the CDR3 is 15 residues. The whole variable domain, filled in from reference TRBV11-2 and TRBJ1-1, reads EAGVAQSPRYKIIEKRQSVAFWCNPISGHATLYWYQQILGQGPKLLIQFQNNGVVDDSQLPKDRFSAERLKGVDSTLKIQPAKLEDSAVYLCASRLGGVTNTEAFFGQGTRLTVV.